The sequence of this T cell receptor (beta chain) was determined in a study of early stage breast cancer tumors. The CDR3 loop spans 16 amino acids. The V segment lost 6 bases and the J segment 5 bases; nucleotides outside the gene matches: 12. Germline V lookup: CDR1 MDHEN, CDR2 SYDVKM. Clones were sequenced by immunoSEQ multiplex PCR, and TCRdb holds only the in-frame ones, with some missing. The sample comprises some 47,000 clones, approximately 83% of which are singletons, and around 1.5% rests with the top ten. The J gene is TRBJ2-7, the V gene TRBV28, with TRBD1 matching 11 bases. The sequenced sample was blood. The sequence was collected from a person aged 45 to 59 with breast cancer. The CDR3: CASSSPGTGGIDEQYF. Written as DNA, the CDR3 is TGTGCCAGCAGCTCCCCTGGGACAGGGGGGATTGACGAGCAGTACTTC.